This TCR beta chain is from a study of T cells in Graves' hyperthyroidism and ophthalmopathy. This clonotype was detected a few times. It was RNA transcripts that yielded the amplified TCR beta CDR3 regions. HTBI primers were the set used in a first-round RT-PCR of the TCR CDR3. TCRdb re-analysed the multiplex PCR reads in MiXCR, keeping a single row per CDR3 protein. The sample has a few hundred thousand distinct CDR3 sequences; roughly 14% are singletons. The PBMCs were taken from around 9 ml of fresh peripheral blood. The CDR3 length is 14 residues. V was shortened by 5 bases and J by 2 bases, with 10 bases between the two germline ends. Looked up from germline, CDR1 is KGHDR and CDR2 is SFDVKD.

This clonotype originated in a man aged 25-40 years with Graves' hyperthyroidism that later progressed to Graves' ophthalmopathy. The V and J genes are TRBV24-1 and TRBJ2-3; no reliable D call. Sequenced input: blood. As DNA, the CDR3 is TGTGCCACCAGTGCTATGTCAGCCACAGATACGCAGTATTTT. This encodes CATSAMSATDTQYF.